The 16 T cell receptor beta chains listed next were all sequenced from one sample in a study of beta chain features in type 1 diabetes. These receptors lack a known antigen. Study-level points and caveats: Within each of all four CD4+ subsets, Type 1 diabetes patients had TCRB CDR3s that were moderately but significantly shorter.

Expressed TCRB transcripts were sequenced because the isolated RNA had all been reverse transcribed beforehand. The table came from immunoSEQ multiplex PCR; TCRdb's copy has only in-frame clones and leaves some out. The sample lists hundreds of thousands of clones; about an eighth were seen once. Sequenced material: naive CD4+ T cells from blood. The receptors were gathered from a man between 18 and 35 years old with type 1 diabetes.

The genes are TRBV30 and TRBJ1-5; D is perhaps TRBD1 (5 bases). Germline V gives CDR1 GTSNPN, CDR2 SVGIG (reference sequence). The CDR3 covers 15 residues. V lost 1 base to trimming and J lost 2 bases, with 12 bases between them. The CDR3 nucleotides are TGTGCCTGGAGTGCGGCCGTGGGGGGCAATCAGCCCCAGCATTTT. Encoded protein: CAWSAAVGGNQPQHF.

This clone was observed a handful of times. V gene TRBV30 combines with J gene TRBJ1-5; D perhaps matches TRBD1 (5 bases). Looked up from germline, CDR1 is GTSNPN and CDR2 is SVGIG (reference sequence). There are 15 residues in the CDR3. The V and J ends lost 3 bases and 11 bases respectively, with 23 bases between them. In nucleotides, the CDR3 is TGTGCCTGGAGCAAGCCGGGGACTGCTCAAGTAGCCCAGCATTTT. The encoded protein is CAWSKPGTAQVAQHF.

There are a few counts of this clone. The rearrangement uses TRBV29-1 and TRBJ1-4; the D gene is possibly TRBD1 (5 bases). V was pared by 7 bases and J by 3 bases, with 15 bases between. The CDR3 spans 14 residues. Per germline, CDR1 SQVTM and CDR2 ANQGSEA. The CDR3 is CSAARGTPNEKLFF. The CDR3 DNA is TGCAGCGCCGCAAGGGGAACCCCTAATGAAAAACTGTTTTTT.

This clone was observed a few times. The V call is TRBV13, the J call TRBJ2-1; 7 bases line up with TRBD2. The ends lost 6 bases at V and 7 bases at J; junction bases unmatched: 6. The CDR3 totals 13 residues. Germline V gene data show CDR1 as PRHDT and CDR2 as FYEKMQ (reference sequence). The CDR3: CASRFVGGNEQFF. The CDR3 region has the DNA TGTGCCAGCAGATTCGTGGGAGGGAATGAGCAGTTCTTC.

This sequence joins TRBV4-2 and TRBJ1-3; possible D gene TRBD1, 6 bases. In germline, CDR1 is LGHNA, CDR2 YNFKEQ. V lost 0 bases and J lost 0, with 9 bases in between. The CDR3 runs 16 residues. Here the CDR3 reads CASSQERGISGNTIYF. The CDR3 DNA follows: TGTGCCAGCAGCCAAGAGAGGGGGATCTCTGGAAACACCATATATTTT.

The chain joins TRBV28 to TRBJ1-3; D gene ambiguous. CDR3 length: 13 residues. Germline values: CDR1 MDHEN, CDR2 SYDVKM. V lost 7 bases and J lost 0, with 7 bases in between. CDR3 sequence (DNA): TGTGCCAGCACCCTTGACTCTGGAAACACCATATATTTT. Translating it yields CASTLDSGNTIYF.

This clone was seen more than once but under ten times. The chain couples TRBV29-1 to TRBJ1-2; 8 nucleotides align to TRBD1. V was clipped by 6 bases and J by 8 bases; unmatched bases: 5. Germline V gives CDR1 SQVTM, CDR2 ANQGSEA. This CDR3 comprises 11 residues. CDR3 in amino acids: CSVAGGWGYTF. The DNA for the CDR3 is TGCAGCGTCGCAGGGGGCTGGGGCTACACCTTC.

V usage is TRBV30 and J usage is TRBJ1-3; TRBD1 matches at 8 bases. In germline, CDR1 is GTSNPN, CDR2 SVGIG (reference sequence). V lost 2 bases to trimming and J lost 4 bases; unmatched junction nucleotides: 7. The length of the CDR3 is 15 residues. The CDR3 spells CAWSMTTGVGNTIYF. Written as DNA, the CDR3 is TGTGCCTGGAGTATGACGACAGGGGTCGGAAACACCATATATTTT. The variable domain in full, completed from reference TRBV30 and TRBJ1-3, reads SQTIHQWPATLVQPVGSPLSLECTVEGTSNPNLYWYRQAAGRGLQLLFYSVGIGQISSEVPQNLSASRPQDRQFILSSKKLLLSDSGFYLCAWSMTTGVGNTIYFGEGSWLTVV.

This clone was detected a few times. The rearrangement links TRBV19 to TRBJ2-7, with D unresolved. The CDR3 length is 14 residues. With 3 bases removed from V and 0 bases from J, the gap between germline ends came to 9 bases. Germline V gene data show CDR1 as LNHDA and CDR2 as SQIVND (reference sequence). CDR3 nucleotides: TGTGCCAGTAGTATCCGACTGAGCTCCTACGAGCAGTACTTC. Its protein product is CASSIRLSSYEQYF.

With respect to this clone: The same CDR3 is also encoded by other DNA sequences in this sample. The chain is built from TRBV6-5 and TRBJ1-1, with unresolved D. With 2 bases removed from V and 1 base from J, the gap between germline ends came to 8 bases. The CDR3 sequence is 14 residues long. Germline V gene lookup returns CDR1 MNHEY and CDR2 SVGAGI. The CDR3 DNA reads as TGTGCCAGCAGTTACCGAGAGGGGAACACTGAAGCTTTCTTT. Translation gives CASSYREGNTEAFF.

The rearrangement links TRBV6-5 to TRBJ2-7; TRBD2 might be the D (7 bases). The CDR3 spans 14 residues. Germline assignment: CDR1 MNHEY and CDR2 SVGAGI. With 2 bases removed from V and 5 bases from J, the gap between germline ends came to 13 bases. CDR3 amino acids: CASSYPGGSNEQYF. In DNA form, the CDR3 reads TGTGCCAGCAGTTACCCGGGGGGCAGCAACGAGCAGTACTTC.

This clone occurred once. The identical CDR3 is also encoded by other nucleotide sequences in the sample. V is TRBV6-5 and J is TRBJ2-6; possibly TRBD1 for D (6 bases). V lost 0 bases to trimming and J lost 1 base, with 7 bases between them. CDR3 length: 16 amino acids. The germline V gene encodes CDR1 MNHEY and CDR2 SVGAGI. The CDR3 loop reads CASSYSRGSGANVLTF. DNA of the CDR3: TGTGCCAGCAGTTACTCGAGGGGGTCTGGGGCCAACGTCCTGACTTTC.

This chain links TRBV7-2 with TRBJ2-5; D is tentatively TRBD1 or TRBD2 (6 bases each). V shed 6 bases and J shed 4 bases, with 15 bases lying between them. From germline, CDR1 is SGHTA and CDR2 FQGNSA. The length of the CDR3 is 14 residues. As DNA, the CDR3 is TGTGCCAGCAGAAAGGGGGGCGCTGGAGAGACCCAGTACTTC. Encoded protein: CASRKGGAGETQYF. Looking up the rest from reference TRBV7-2 and TRBJ2-5 gives the full variable domain: GAGVSQSPSNKVTEKGKDVELRCDPISGHTALYWYRQSLGQGLEFLIYFQGNSAPDKSGLPSDRFSAERTGGSVSTLTIQRTQQEDSAVYLCASRKGGAGETQYFGPGTRLLVL.

Turning to this clone: Other nucleotide sequences from this sample produce the same CDR3. This rearrangement joins TRBV5-4 to TRBJ2-3; D unclear. In germline, CDR1 is SGHNT, CDR2 YYREEE (reference sequence). The CDR3 has 13 amino acids. Trimming pared 0 bases from V and 1 base from J, leaving 3 bases between. The CDR3 bases are TGTGCCAGCAGCTTGGGTGGCACAGATACGCAGTATTTT. It is translated as CASSLGGTDTQYF.

V gene TRBV25-1 combines with J gene TRBJ2-1; 7 positions match TRBD2. Germline V gene lookup returns CDR1 MGHDK and CDR2 SYGVNS. Trimming took 3 bases from V and 4 from J; bases not matched to a gene: 9. The CDR3 is 16 residues long. The CDR3 coding sequence is TGTGCCAGCAGTGACCGGGGGGACCTTTTATACAATGAGCAGTTCTTC. Translation gives CASSDRGDLLYNEQFF.

This clone has more than one count but fewer than ten. This chain links TRBV7-9 with TRBJ1-1, with D maybe TRBD1 (6 bases). The CDR3 totals 14 residues. Trimming left V 4 bases short and J 5 bases short, with 14 bases between. CDR1 and CDR2 from the germline V gene are SEHNR and FQNEAQ (reference sequence). The DNA of the CDR3 is TGTGCCAGCAGCTCCGAGTGGAGGGGGACTGAAGCTTTCTTT. Its translation: CASSSEWRGTEAFF. The full variable domain, its missing parts supplied by reference TRBV7-9 and TRBJ1-1, is DTGVSQNPRHKITKRGQNVTFRCDPISEHNRLYWYRQTLGQGPEFLTYFQNEAQLEKSRLLSDRFSAERPKGSFSTLEIQRTEQGDSAMYLCASSSEWRGTEAFFGQGTRLTVV.